This entry lists 5 T cell receptor beta chains sequenced from one sample in a study of cytomegalovirus exposure and HLA in healthy donors. The PCR employed 60 Vbeta primers together with 13 Jbeta primers. Sequenced by immunoSEQ multiplex PCR; TCRdb stores in-frame clones only, minus some. The repertoire includes about 270,000 clones, under 80% of them detected once, and under 2.5% sits in the top ten. The sequencing sample was made of PBMCs. The receptor set was obtained from a female donor in good health and CMV-seronegative.

The V and J genes are TRBV5-1 and TRBJ2-7; the match to TRBD1 covers 10 bases. The CDR3 extends over 14 amino acids. Per the germline V gene, CDR1 is SGHRS and CDR2 is YFSETQ. Losses at the gene ends were 4 bases for V and 5 bases for J; bases not matched to a gene: 6. The chain's CDR3 is CASSAAGTGDEQYF. In DNA form, the CDR3 reads TGCGCCAGCAGCGCGGCCGGGACAGGGGACGAGCAGTACTTC.

This clone was seen a few times. J is TRBJ1-2 and V is TRBV25-1; a weak D match, TRBD1 (6 bases). The germline gives CDR1 MGHDK, CDR2 SYGVNS. V lost 3 bases, J lost 8 bases, and 19 bases lay in between. The CDR3 runs 15 residues. This chain's CDR3 is CASSDHRDPPQGYTF. In nucleotides, the CDR3 is TGTGCCAGCAGTGACCACAGGGACCCGCCCCAAGGCTACACCTTC.

The chain employs TRBV10-3 and TRBJ2-5, with 7 bases aligning to TRBD1. Germline V CDR1 and CDR2: ENHRY, SYGVKD. Unmatched junction bases numbered 3, after V lost 6 bases and J lost 2 bases. This CDR3 has 13 residues. The CDR3 region is CAIRGQIQETQYF. CDR3 coding DNA: TGTGCCATCAGGGGACAGATTCAAGAGACCCAGTACTTC.

The rearrangement uses TRBV2 and TRBJ2-3; TRBD2 aligns across 12 bases. Germline V CDR1 and CDR2: SNHLY, FYNNEI. V shed 3 bases and J 3 bases; nucleotides not matched to a gene: 4. The CDR3 sequence is 16 residues long. The CDR3 DNA reads TGTGCCAGCAGTGACCTAGCGGGAGGGGCGACAGATACGCAGTATTTT. Protein product: CASSDLAGGATDTQYF.

The table lists this clone with a count of one. The V call is TRBV19, the J call TRBJ1-4, with TRBD1 identical over 9 bases. The germline gives CDR1 LNHDA, CDR2 SQIVND (reference sequence). Trimming at V came to 7 bases and at J to 10 bases, leaving 10 bases not matched to a gene. The CDR3 spans 14 residues. CDR3 amino acids: CASTRDRERGKLFF. CDR3 DNA sequence: TGTGCCAGTACCAGGGACAGGGAGAGGGGAAAACTGTTTTTT. The full variable domain, completed using reference TRBV19 and TRBJ1-4, is DGGITQSPKYLFRKEGQNVTLSCEQNLNHDAMYWYRQDPGQGLRLIYYSQIVNDFQKGDIAEGYSVSREKKESFPLTVTSAQKNPTAFYLCASTRDRERGKLFFGSGTQLSVL.